These 16 T cell receptor beta chains were sequenced from one sample in a study of radiation and T cells in renal cell carcinoma. Assay: immunoSEQ multiplex PCR; the TCRdb copy retains only in-frame clones and omits some. The sample has fewer than 200,000 clones, about 87% seen once. The time point: blood 4 weeks post-SBRT, at nephrectomy. Treatment denoted: 15 Gy SBRT to primary tumor, nephrectomy 4 weeks later. Specimen: blood, collected from a patient whose treatment included radiotherapy and nephrectomy. Source of these receptors: a woman aged 45-65 years with renal cell carcinoma.

The chain recombines TRBV7-6 with TRBJ1-2, with a weak D call TRBD1 (5 bases). From germline, CDR1 is SGHVS and CDR2 FNYEAQ. The CDR3 totals 13 residues. With 6 bases removed from V and 4 bases from J, the gap between germline ends came to 12 bases. CDR3 protein: CASSGARGYGYTF. The CDR3 DNA sequence: TGTGCCAGCAGTGGGGCCCGGGGCTATGGCTACACCTTC.

CDR3 residues: CATSREPRGTEAFF. In nucleotides, the CDR3 is TGTGCCACCAGCAGAGAGCCTCGAGGCACTGAAGCTTTCTTT. This chain uses TRBV15 with TRBJ1-1; no firm D call. The CDR3 totals 14 residues. Per the germline V gene, CDR1 is LNHNV and CDR2 is YYDKDF (reference sequence). Trimming shortened V by 0 bases and J by 4 bases, and 9 bases separated the two germline ends.

The chain carries TRBV5-1 and TRBJ1-4, with D uncertain. Per germline, CDR1 SGHRS and CDR2 YFSETQ. The CDR3 covers 14 residues. V lost 1 base to trimming and J lost 4 bases, with 8 bases between them. This CDR3 reads CASSLLGFNEKLFF. CDR3 coding DNA: TGCGCCAGCAGCTTGTTGGGATTTAATGAAAAACTGTTTTTT.

This clone has a single count. The rearrangement joins TRBV30 to TRBJ1-2; D might be TRBD1 (6 bases). V lost 4 bases, J lost 5 bases, and 17 bases lay in between. Germline assignment: CDR1 GTSNPN and CDR2 SVGIG (reference sequence). The CDR3 extends over 14 amino acids. As DNA, the CDR3 is TGTGCCTGGACCCCGGGGGCTTTTCTTTATGGCTACACCTTC. This sequence encodes CAWTPGAFLYGYTF.

This chain uses TRBV6-1 with TRBJ1-6; TRBD1 matches at 10 bases. In germline, CDR1 is MNHNS, CDR2 SASEGT. V trimming: 0 bases; J trimming: 10 bases; junction bases outside the gene matches: 12. CDR3 size: 18 residues. DNA of the CDR3: TGTGCCAGCAGTGAAGCGCGTCCCGGGACAGGGGAAAGGTCACCCCTCCACTTT. Translated, it gives CASSEARPGTGERSPLHF.

The CDR3 here is CASSEGTALSYGYTF. CDR3 nucleotide sequence: TGTGCCAGCAGTGAAGGGACAGCCCTTTCCTATGGCTACACCTTC. The chain uses TRBV6-1 and TRBJ1-2; weak D call: TRBD1 (6 bases). Trimming took 1 base from V and 4 from J, leaving 13 bases between them. CDR1 and CDR2 (germline): MNHNS, SASEGT. The CDR3 loop spans 15 amino acids.

The J gene is TRBJ1-2, the V gene TRBV7-9; TRBD1 might be the D (6 bases). The CDR3 totals 13 residues. Germline V CDR1 and CDR2: SEHNR, FQNEAQ (reference sequence). V gave up 5 bases and J gave up 10 bases, with 17 bases separating them. Written as DNA, the CDR3 is TGTGCCAGCAGCCCAAGGGGGGGGCAATTCTACACCTTC. It encodes CASSPRGGQFYTF.

V and J are TRBV7-9 and TRBJ2-5; D remains ambiguous. CDR1 and CDR2 (germline): SEHNR, FQNEAQ (reference sequence). V dropped 3 bases and J dropped 4 bases, with 9 bases sitting between them. CDR3 length equals 13 residues. The CDR3: CASSFPGVETQYF. CDR3 coding DNA: TGTGCCAGCAGCTTCCCTGGGGTAGAGACCCAGTACTTC.

The chain recombines TRBV7-9 with TRBJ2-7, with TRBD2 matching 11 bases. Germline CDR1 reads SEHNR; CDR2 reads FQNEAQ (reference sequence). V gave up 5 bases and J gave up 5 bases; unmatched junction bases: 14. CDR3 length: 17 residues. CDR3 nucleotide sequence: TGTGCCAGCAGCCTCCCCGGGACTAGCGGCCACCTCAACGAGCAGTACTTC. Protein: CASSLPGTSGHLNEQYF.

J is TRBJ2-7 and V is TRBV5-8; D call uncertain. Trimming took 4 bases from V and 2 from J, leaving 4 bases between them. CDR1 is SGHTS and CDR2 is YDEGEE in the germline V gene. The length of the CDR3 is 11 residues. The CDR3 spells CASSRTYEQYF. The CDR3 DNA follows: TGTGCCAGCAGCCGGACCTACGAGCAGTACTTC.

V and J are TRBV9 and TRBJ1-1, with unresolved D. V was shortened by 4 bases and J by 3 bases, with 7 bases between the two germline ends. Germline CDR1 and CDR2: SGDLS and YYNGEE. There are 12 residues in the CDR3. Here the CDR3 reads CASSPTHTEAFF. The CDR3 DNA reads TGTGCCAGCAGCCCAACCCACACTGAAGCTTTCTTT.

The chain couples TRBV23-1 to TRBJ2-1, with 11 bases matching TRBD2. TRBV23-1 counts as an open reading frame of uncertain function. This CDR3 contains 23 residues. V lost 0 bases, J lost 0 bases, and 19 bases stayed unmatched. In DNA, the CDR3 is TGCGCCAGCAGTCAATCGGGAACAGACTTAGCGGGGGGGCATAATCTCTCCTACAATGAGCAGTTCTTC. It specifies CASSQSGTDLAGGHNLSYNEQFF.

The V call is TRBV7-2, the J call TRBJ1-2; 8 bases align to TRBD1. The germline gives CDR1 SGHTA, CDR2 FQGNSA. The CDR3 is 15 amino acids. Unmatched junction bases numbered 6, after V lost 4 bases and J lost 2 bases. CDR3 sequence reads: CASSSDRGRNYGYTF. The DNA for the CDR3 is TGTGCCAGCAGCTCAGACAGGGGCCGAAACTATGGCTACACCTTC.

The rearrangement uses TRBV4-1 and TRBJ2-5, with no clear D. Germline CDR1 and CDR2: MGHRA and YSYEKL. With 2 bases removed from V and 4 bases from J, the gap between germline ends came to 8 bases. The CDR3 covers 13 residues. In DNA, the CDR3 is TGCGCCAGCAGCCAAACGGAAATAGAGACCCAGTACTTC. It is translated as CASSQTEIETQYF.

The CDR3 protein is CAISESAASGRKETQYF. DNA of the CDR3: TGTGCCATCAGTGAGTCAGCGGCTAGCGGTAGAAAAGAGACCCAGTACTTC. The chain uses TRBV10-3 and TRBJ2-5; 7 positions match TRBD2. V was pared by 0 bases and J by 3 bases, with 10 bases of the junction left unmatched. The length of the CDR3 is 17 residues. From germline, CDR1 is ENHRY and CDR2 SYGVKD.

The CDR3 region is CASSLGGRAEAFF. For the CDR3, the DNA is TGTGCCAGCAGCTTAGGGGGGCGGGCTGAAGCTTTCTTT. The chain uses TRBV7-2 and TRBJ1-1; D perhaps matches TRBD1 (6 bases). The germline gives CDR1 SGHTA, CDR2 FQGNSA. The V gene lost 1 base and the J gene lost 6 bases, with 9 bases spanning the gap. The CDR3 is 13 residues long.